The T cell receptor beta chain described here comes from a study of T cells in Graves' hyperthyroidism and ophthalmopathy. For this clonotype: Its antigen is still unknown.

Researchers took RNA transcripts and amplified the TCR beta CDR3 regions from them. Initially, a first-round RT-PCR of the TCR CDR3 employed the HTBI primer set. TCRdb reprocessed the multiplex PCR reads with MiXCR, giving one entry per CDR3 protein. The sample has over 700,000 distinct CDR3 sequences, approximately 40% seen once; the top ten hold 30% to 40%. It was considered stable Graves' hyperthyroidism when ophthalmopathy did not progress within 18 months. Findings of the study overall: In blood, most of the thyroid clonotypes expanded above 0.001 were also present. Model predictions of ophthalmopathy came a median around 6.5 months before onset.

The ends lost 4 bases at V and 7 bases at J; junction bases unmatched: 9. The CDR3 covers 15 residues. Germline lookup yields CDR1 MDHEN and CDR2 SYDVKM. This clonotype was obtained from a woman aged 40 to 50 with Graves' hyperthyroidism. The sample comprised blood. The chain combines TRBV28 with TRBJ1-5; 8 positions match TRBD1. CDR3 sequence: CASSSLRTGWQPQHF. The CDR3 bases are TGTGCCAGCAGTTCCCTCCGGACAGGGTGGCAGCCCCAGCATTTT.